This T cell receptor (beta chain) is from a study of PD-1 blockade in classical Hodgkin lymphoma. Across the whole study: Patients were dosed intravenously with nivolumab at 3 mg/kg every 2 weeks. Study-wide results and caveats: CD4+ TCR diversity rose significantly by C4D1, and CD8+ TCR diversity did not. The repertoire differences lack a defined cause, possibly disease activity or prior therapy.

As for time point: cycle 4 day 1 (C4D1), after more than five weeks of nivolumab. Exposure to brentuximab vedotin varied, and each patient had relapsed following autologous stem cell transplantation. Patients showed best responses of complete response, partial response or progressive disease. The CDR3 extends over 16 amino acids. V lost 0 bases to trimming and J lost 1 base, with 15 bases between them. CDR1 GTSNPN and CDR2 SVGIG come from the germline V gene (reference sequence). Here immunoSEQ multiplex PCR was the method, and the copy in TCRdb shows in-frame clones only, minus some. The sample has 19,000 or so clones, 80% seen once. As to this clone: What it binds is not known.

This TCR derives from a human donor with classical Hodgkin lymphoma. Sequences were derived from peripheral blood mononuclear cells (PBMCs), sampled before the fourth cycle of nivolumab. The gene calls are TRBV30 and TRBJ1-1, with unresolved D. The CDR3 loop reads CAWSVWAGPSNTEAFF. CDR3 coding DNA: TGTGCCTGGAGTGTATGGGCAGGCCCTTCGAACACTGAAGCTTTCTTT.